This T cell receptor (beta chain) was recovered during a study of blood T cell repertoires in COVID-19. This clone occurred once. Authors' data handling: Quantification of nucleated cells was approximated via reference gene primer amplification. TCRdb's table, derived via immunoSEQ multiplex PCR, lists solely in-frame clones and lacks some. V and J calls and clone size are given by that table; D and trimming were obtained from the DNA. The sample has around 110,000 clones, 70% to 90% seen once. The CDR3 is 16 amino acids. Trimming at V came to 6 bases and at J to 8 bases, leaving 12 bases not matched to a gene. Germline V lookup: CDR1 MRHNA, CDR2 SNTAGT.

V gene TRBV6-4 combines with J gene TRBJ2-1, with 11 bases fitting TRBD2. The receptor's source is a man aged 35 to 55 with acute or convalescent COVID-19. Sequencing input: peripheral blood. CDR3 amino acids: CASRRIAGGPLDEQFF. The CDR3 nucleotides read TGTGCCAGCAGACGCATAGCGGGGGGGCCGTTGGATGAGCAGTTCTTC.